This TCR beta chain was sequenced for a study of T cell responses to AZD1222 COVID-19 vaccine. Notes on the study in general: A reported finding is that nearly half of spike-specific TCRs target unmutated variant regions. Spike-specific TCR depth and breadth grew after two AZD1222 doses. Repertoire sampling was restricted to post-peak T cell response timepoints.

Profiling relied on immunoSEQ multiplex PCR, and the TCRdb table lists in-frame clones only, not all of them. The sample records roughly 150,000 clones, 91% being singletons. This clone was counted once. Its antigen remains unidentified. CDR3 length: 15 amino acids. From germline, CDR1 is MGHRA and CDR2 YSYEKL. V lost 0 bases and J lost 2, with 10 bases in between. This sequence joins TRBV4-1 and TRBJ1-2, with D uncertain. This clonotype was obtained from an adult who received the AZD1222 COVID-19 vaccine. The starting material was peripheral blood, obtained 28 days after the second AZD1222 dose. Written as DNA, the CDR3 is TGCGCCAGCAGCCAAGATCGGGCGAGCAACTATGGCTACACCTTC. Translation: CASSQDRASNYGYTF.